The 7 T cell receptor beta chains reported below all come from one sample, sequenced in a study of blood T cells in healthy people across ages. PCR was performed a second time for roughly 7 to 11 cycles using a sample-barcoded 5' primer and a J-beta primer mix. TCRdb called the 5' RACE reads again in MiXCR, with one record for every CDR3 protein. Of 1.5 million to 2 million distinct CDR3 sequences listed, 30% to 35% are singletons. Material for sequencing was blood. Receptors were obtained from a woman aged 25 to 39 in good health.

This chain joins TRBV20-1 and TRBJ1-2; TRBD1 is a possible D gene (5 bases). Germline V gives CDR1 DFQATT, CDR2 SNEGSKA (reference sequence). The CDR3 is 14 residues long. V gave up 3 bases and J gave up 4 bases, with 15 bases separating them. CDR3 nucleotide sequence: TGCAGTGCTAGGGGCAGGGAGGGCAGCTATGGCTACACCTTC. This codes for CSARGREGSYGYTF.

This clonotype has only a few counts. The V call is TRBV12-3 or TRBV12-4, the J call TRBJ2-3; D may be TRBD1 (6 bases). CDR3 length: 14 residues. V lost 6 bases, J lost 5 bases, and 15 bases lay in between. CDR3 amino acids: CASSLTGMGDTQYF. In DNA, the CDR3 is TGTGCCAGCAGCCTCACAGGGATGGGAGATACGCAGTATTTT.

This sequence joins TRBV20-1 and TRBJ1-2; a possible D gene is TRBD1 (6 bases). The germline V gene has CDR1 DFQATT and CDR2 SNEGSKA (reference sequence). The V and J ends lost 4 bases and 3 bases respectively, with 9 bases between them. This CDR3 has 12 residues. CDR3 sequence: CSATAGDYGYTF. The CDR3 nucleotides read TGCAGTGCTACGGCAGGGGACTATGGCTACACCTTC.

This chain uses TRBV20-1 with TRBJ2-1; D may be TRBD1 or TRBD2 (5 bases each). This CDR3 is built from 15 residues. With 6 bases removed from V and 0 bases from J, the gap between germline ends came to 15 bases. CDR1 and CDR2 (germline): DFQATT, SNEGSKA (reference sequence). The CDR3 is CSANPGPSSYNEQFF. The CDR3 DNA sequence: TGCAGTGCCAACCCGGGACCTAGCTCCTACAATGAGCAGTTCTTC.

Comments on this clonotype: Germline and junction disagree at one end, which may indicate a read error. This rearrangement joins TRBV14 to TRBJ2-1; unclear D gene. Germline assignment: CDR1 SGHDN and CDR2 FVKESK. This CDR3 contains 12 residues. CDR3 sequence: CVSSPVGPPQFF. DNA of the CDR3: TGTGTCAGCAGCCCTGTTGGGCCTCCACAGTTCTTC.

This clonotype showed up many times. A junction boundary mismatches the germline segment, possibly from a read error. V gene TRBV4-1 combines with J gene TRBJ2-7; possible D gene TRBD2, 6 bases. This CDR3 contains 14 residues. Germline CDR1 reads MGHRA; CDR2 reads YSYEKL. The CDR3 sequence is CASSQVGGAYEQYF. The CDR3 DNA reads as TGTGCCAGCAGCCAAGTAGGAGGGGCCTACGAGCAGTACTTC.

This chain links TRBV27 with TRBJ1-2; D uncertain. This CDR3 is built from 15 residues. Germline-derived CDR1 and CDR2 are MNHEY and SMNVEV (reference sequence). Trimming stripped 5 bases from V and 2 bases from J, with 15 bases between. CDR3: CASSRSLSSNYGYTF. The CDR3 nucleotides are TGTGCCAGCAGTCGATCCCTGTCGAGCAACTATGGCTACACCTTC.